Listed below are T cell receptor beta chains from one sample, sequenced in a study of blood T cells in healthy people across ages. Each CDR3 protein is one row after TCRdb ran MiXCR on the 5' RACE reads. The sample comprises 550,000 to 750,000 distinct CDR3 sequences, 20% to 25% of which are singletons, and roughly 3.9% rests with the top ten. Input material: blood. These receptors originate from a man in his 70s in good health. Each CDR3 is given with its conserved first and last residue. Fields, in order: J gene, D gene, CDR3 length, clone size, V gene, CDR3 protein, CDR3 DNA. D genes are given only for firm matches. Size values are once, few and many counts, or a class for expanded clones, and some rows have none.

TRBJ2-4 | NA | 15 | NA | TRBV20-1 | CSASNGFLAKNIQYF | TGCAGTGCTAGCAATGGGTTTCTAGCCAAAAACATTCAGTACTTC
TRBJ2-1 | TRBD2 | 15 | many | TRBV10-3 | CAISDGTSGSGEQFF | TGTGCCATCAGTGACGGGACTAGCGGGAGCGGTGAGCAGTTCTTC
TRBJ2-2 | NA | 13 | NA | TRBV30 | CAWIRGGTGELFF | TGTGCCTGGATCCGGGGAGGCACCGGGGAGCTGTTTTTT
TRBJ2-7 | NA | 15 | NA | TRBV5-1 | CASSLAAGDLGEQYF | TGCGCCAGCAGCTTGGCCGCAGGGGACTTGGGGGAGCAGTACTTC
TRBJ2-2 | NA | 14 | few | TRBV20-1 | CSATSGTDTGELFF | TGCAGTGCTACCTCCGGGACGGACACCGGGGAGCTGTTTTTT
TRBJ2-7 | TRBD2 | 14 | many | TRBV6-2/TRBV6-3 | CASRRTSGAYEQYF | TGTGCCAGCAGGAGGACTAGCGGGGCCTACGAGCAGTACTTC
TRBJ2-1 | NA | 15 | NA | TRBV27 | CASRTYGGPYNEQFF | TGTGCCAGCAGAACCTATGGCGGGCCCTACAATGAGCAGTTCTTC
TRBJ2-1 | NA | 13 | few | TRBV5-1 | CASSEQGNNEQFF | TGCGCCAGCAGTGAGCAGGGGAACAATGAGCAGTTCTTC
TRBJ2-5 | NA | 12 | few | TRBV12-3/TRBV12-4 | CASSTSGQGQYF | TGTGCCAGCAGTACCTCGGGACAAGGGCAGTACTTC
TRBJ2-1 | TRBD1 | 18 | NA | TRBV7-2 | CASTPFLPRDRDHNEQFF | TGTGCCAGCACACCGTTTCTTCCCAGGGACAGGGATCACAATGAGCAGTTCTTC
TRBJ2-3 | TRBD2 | 17 | NA | TRBV2 | CASSEVRGLAAPDTQYF | TGTGCCAGCAGTGAAGTAAGGGGACTAGCGGCGCCGGATACGCAGTATTTT
TRBJ2-7 | TRBD2 | 16 | NA | TRBV3-1 | CASSQASGRGIYEQYF | TGTGCCAGCAGCCAGGCTAGCGGGAGAGGGATCTACGAGCAGTACTTC
TRBJ1-2 | NA | 13 | few | TRBV6-5 | CASSYKDNYGYTF | TGTGCCAGCAGTTACAAGGATAACTATGGCTACACCTTC
TRBJ2-7 | NA | 14 | few | TRBV15 | CATSIPTGRYEQYF | TGTGCCACCAGCATTCCCACGGGACGATACGAGCAGTACTTC
TRBJ2-5 | NA | 14 | NA | TRBV29-1 | CSVEPRRAQETQYF | TGCAGCGTTGAACCGCGCAGGGCCCAAGAGACCCAGTACTTC
TRBJ1-2 | TRBD1 | 18 | NA | TRBV5-1 | CASSLAVSGTGRNYGYTF | TGCGCCAGCAGCTTGGCGGTTTCCGGGACAGGGCGAAACTATGGCTACACCTTC
TRBJ1-4 | NA | 15 | few | TRBV6-1 | CASSTTGIANEKLFF | TGTGCCAGCAGTACAACAGGGATAGCTAATGAAAAACTGTTTTTT
TRBJ2-2 | TRBD2 | 18 | NA | TRBV5-1 | CASSLGLAGVQYTGELFF | TGCGCCAGCAGCTTGGGACTAGCGGGAGTACAGTACACCGGGGAGCTGTTTTTT
TRBJ1-3 | NA | 13 | NA | TRBV14 | CASSQDLRNTIYF | TGTGCCAGCAGCCAAGATCTGAGGAACACCATATATTTT
TRBJ1-1 | TRBD1 | 16 | NA | TRBV7-3 | CASSSTTGGGLSEAFF | TGTGCCAGCAGCTCAACTACAGGGGGCGGCTTATCTGAAGCTTTCTTT
TRBJ2-7 | TRBD1 | 15 | NA | TRBV7-9 | CASSLDPGQGGEQYF | TGTGCCAGCAGCTTAGACCCGGGACAGGGAGGGGAGCAGTACTTC
TRBJ2-7 | TRBD2 | 16 | NA | TRBV20-1 | CSAVGWTSGISYEQYF | TGCAGTGCTGTGGGGTGGACTAGCGGGATCTCCTACGAGCAGTACTTC
TRBJ2-3 | NA | 14 | few | TRBV13 | CASTLGRTGDTQYF | TGTGCCAGCACATTGGGGCGGACGGGGGATACGCAGTATTTT
TRBJ2-1 | NA | 17 | few | TRBV6-2/TRBV6-3 | CASSYRRGQTYDNEQFF | TGTGCCAGCAGTTACAGGAGGGGGCAGACTTATGACAATGAGCAGTTCTTC
TRBJ2-1 | NA | 14 | NA | TRBV12-3/TRBV12-4 | CASRKTPGGNEQFF | TGTGCCAGCAGAAAGACACCTGGGGGTAATGAGCAGTTCTTC
TRBJ2-1 | NA | 12 | many | TRBV29-1 | CSAPGTLNEQFF | TGCAGCGCCCCCGGGACTCTTAATGAGCAGTTCTTC
TRBJ1-3 | NA | 16 | NA | TRBV5-1 | CASSLEGGISGNTIYF | TGCGCCAGCAGCTTGGAGGGGGGAATATCTGGAAACACCATATATTTT
TRBJ2-7 | NA | 14 | NA | TRBV27 | CTSSSVGRLYEQYF | TGTACCAGCAGTTCAGTGGGTCGCTTGTACGAGCAGTACTTC
TRBJ2-7 | TRBD2 | 14 | few | TRBV20-1 | CSAGGTRGSYEQYF | TGCAGTGCGGGGGGGACTAGAGGTTCCTACGAGCAGTACTTC
TRBJ2-4 | NA | 13 | NA | TRBV5-1 | CASSLGEVNIQYF | TGCGCCAGCAGCTTGGGAGAGGTAAACATTCAGTACTTC
TRBJ1-5 | NA | 13 | NA | TRBV6-1 | CASSEPGDQPQHF | TGTGCCAGCAGTGAACCGGGGGATCAGCCCCAGCATTTT
TRBJ2-2 | NA | 14 | NA | TRBV12-3/TRBV12-4 | CASSPWGDTGELFF | TGTGCCAGCAGCCCGTGGGGTGACACCGGGGAGCTGTTTTTT
TRBJ1-4 | NA | 17 | NA | TRBV6-1 | CASSPGTHPGTNEKLFF | TGTGCCAGCAGTCCCGGGACACACCCCGGGACTAATGAAAAACTGTTTTTT
TRBJ1-2 | NA | 15 | many | TRBV7-2 | CASSAGPGLSRGYTF | TGTGCCAGCAGCGCGGGGCCGGGGCTAAGTCGAGGCTACACCTTC
TRBJ2-3 | NA | 16 | NA | TRBV12-3/TRBV12-4 | CASSLAASVRADAQYF | TGTGCCAGCAGTTTAGCCGCCAGCGTGAGGGCAGATGCGCAGTATTTT
TRBJ2-7 | TRBD1 | 15 | NA | TRBV12-3/TRBV12-4 | CTSSFAQTGFSEQYF | TGTACCAGCAGTTTCGCCCAGACAGGGTTCTCCGAGCAGTACTTC